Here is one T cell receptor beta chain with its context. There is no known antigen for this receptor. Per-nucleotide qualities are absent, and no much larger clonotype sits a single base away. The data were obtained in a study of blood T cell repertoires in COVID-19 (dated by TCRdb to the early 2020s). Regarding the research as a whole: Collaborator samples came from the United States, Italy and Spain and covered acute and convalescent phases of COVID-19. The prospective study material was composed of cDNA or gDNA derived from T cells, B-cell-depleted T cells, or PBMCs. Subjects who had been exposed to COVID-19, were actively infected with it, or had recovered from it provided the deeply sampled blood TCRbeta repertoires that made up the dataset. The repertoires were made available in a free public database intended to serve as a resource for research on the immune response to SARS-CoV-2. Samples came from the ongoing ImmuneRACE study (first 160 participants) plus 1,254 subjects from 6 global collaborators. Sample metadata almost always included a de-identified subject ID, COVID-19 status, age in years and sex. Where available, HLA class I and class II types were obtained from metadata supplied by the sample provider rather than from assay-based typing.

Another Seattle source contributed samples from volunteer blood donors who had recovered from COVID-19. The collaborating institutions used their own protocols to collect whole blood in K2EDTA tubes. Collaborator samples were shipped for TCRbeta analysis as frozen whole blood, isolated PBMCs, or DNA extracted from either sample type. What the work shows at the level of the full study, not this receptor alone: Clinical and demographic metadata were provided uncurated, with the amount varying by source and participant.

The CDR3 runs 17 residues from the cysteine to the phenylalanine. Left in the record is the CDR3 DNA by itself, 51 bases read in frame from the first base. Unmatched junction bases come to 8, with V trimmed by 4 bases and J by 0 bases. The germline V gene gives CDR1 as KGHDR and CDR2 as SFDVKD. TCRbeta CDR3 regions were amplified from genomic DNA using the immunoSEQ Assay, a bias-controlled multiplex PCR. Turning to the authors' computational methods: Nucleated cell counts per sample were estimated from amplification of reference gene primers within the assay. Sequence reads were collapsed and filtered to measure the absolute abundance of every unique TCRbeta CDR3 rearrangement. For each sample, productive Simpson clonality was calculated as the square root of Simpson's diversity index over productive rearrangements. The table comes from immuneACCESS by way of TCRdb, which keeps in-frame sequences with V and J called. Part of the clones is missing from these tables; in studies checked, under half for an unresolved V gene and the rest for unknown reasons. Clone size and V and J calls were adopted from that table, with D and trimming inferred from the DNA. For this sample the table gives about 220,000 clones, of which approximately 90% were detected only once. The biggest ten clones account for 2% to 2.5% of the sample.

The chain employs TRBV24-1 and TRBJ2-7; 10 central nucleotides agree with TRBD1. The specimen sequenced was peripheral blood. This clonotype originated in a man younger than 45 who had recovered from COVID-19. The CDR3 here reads CATSDVNRDRGSYEQYF. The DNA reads TGTGCCACCAGTGACGTAAACCGGGACAGGGGCTCCTACGAGCAGTACTTC.